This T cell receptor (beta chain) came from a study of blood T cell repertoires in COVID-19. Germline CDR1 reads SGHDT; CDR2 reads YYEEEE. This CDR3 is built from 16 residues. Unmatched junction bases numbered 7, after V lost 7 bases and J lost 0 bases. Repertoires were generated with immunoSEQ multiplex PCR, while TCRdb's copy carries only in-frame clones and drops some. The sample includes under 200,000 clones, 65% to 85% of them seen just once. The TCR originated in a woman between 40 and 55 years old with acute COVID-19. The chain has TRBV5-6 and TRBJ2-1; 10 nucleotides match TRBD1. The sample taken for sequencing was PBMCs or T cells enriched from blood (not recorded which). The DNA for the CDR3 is TGTGCCAGCGGACAGGGGGTTACTTCCTCCTACAATGAGCAGTTCTTC. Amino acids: CASGQGVTSSYNEQFF.